These 22 T cell receptor beta chains were sequenced from one sample in a study of regulatory T cells in long-lasting Graves disease. This sample's time point: persistent/refractory GD, antithyroid drugs over 5 years with positive TRAb. From PBMCs, RNA was extracted and then used to make the TCR library. The TCR beta library used iRepertoire HTBI primers with Arm-PCR amplification of CDR3. TCRdb itself ran the multiplex PCR reads through MiXCR, one entry per CDR3 protein. Among more than 300,000 distinct CDR3 sequences listed, approximately 25% were seen once. The sequenced sample was peripheral blood mononuclear cells (PBMCs), obtained when the disease was refractory, from a patient treated with antithyroid drugs. These receptor sequences come from a woman in her thirties or forties with Graves disease.

This clonotype occurred once. CDR3 sequence (DNA): TGTGCCAGCAGTTATCCGGACACGCCTCAGGCCCCTAGCAGCACAGATACGCAGTATTTT. The encoded protein is CASSYPDTPQAPSSTDTQYF. J is TRBJ2-3 and V is TRBV6-2 or TRBV6-3, with D perhaps matching TRBD1 or TRBD2 (5 bases each). The CDR3 totals 20 residues. CDR1 MNHEY and CDR2 SVGEGT come from the germline V gene. With 3 bases removed from V and 0 bases from J, the gap between germline ends came to 25 bases.

In this sample, this clonotype turned up many times. The chain combines TRBV12-3 or TRBV12-4 with TRBJ1-5; tentative D call: TRBD1 (5 bases). The CDR3 length is 14 residues. V was shortened by 2 bases and J by 7 bases, with 12 bases between the two germline ends. The CDR3 nucleotides read TGTGCCAGCAGTTTAACCGGGGGTTTACAGCCCCAGCATTTT. It yields the protein CASSLTGGLQPQHF.

At least ten counts were recorded for this clonotype. The chain employs TRBV19 and TRBJ1-1; 8 nucleotides align to TRBD1. V lost 5 bases to trimming and J lost 0 bases; unmatched junction nucleotides: 8. Looked up from germline, CDR1 is LNHDA and CDR2 is SQIVND (reference sequence). CDR3 size: 16 residues. The CDR3 here is CASSSIRDRLNTEAFF. CDR3 nucleotide sequence: TGTGCCAGTAGTTCGATCCGGGACAGGTTGAACACTGAAGCTTTCTTT.

This clonotype was picked up many times. The chain joins TRBV6-1 to TRBJ1-5; 11 bases match TRBD1. Trimming cost V 9 bases and J 2 bases; bases outside gene matches: 12. The CDR3 is made up of 17 amino acids. The V gene's germline CDR1 is MNHNS and CDR2 SASEGT. The CDR3 DNA reads TGTGCCAGTAAGGGGACAGGGGGTATTATAGGCAATCAGCCCCAGCATTTT. Translation: CASKGTGGIIGNQPQHF.

Worth noting for this clonotype: One end of the junction fails to match germline, which may point to a read error. The CDR3 DNA reads TGTGCCTGCAGCTTTTGGACTAGCGGGAGATTCGGCTACGAGCAGTACTTC. It translates to CACSFWTSGRFGYEQYF. The chain carries TRBV7-9 and TRBJ2-7, with 13 bases matching TRBD2. Germline CDR1 is SEHNR and CDR2 is FQNEAQ (reference sequence). This CDR3 contains 17 residues.

The chain uses TRBV7-2 and TRBJ2-2; TRBD2 matches 7 bases. The germline gives CDR1 SGHTA, CDR2 FQGNSA. The V segment lost 1 base and the J segment 7 bases; nucleotides outside the gene matches: 15. The CDR3 is 18 amino acids. CDR3 sequence (DNA): TGTGCCAGCAGCTTAGTTCAGGGAATAGTGGGAGGGCTCGGGGAGCTGTTTTTT. It translates to CASSLVQGIVGGLGELFF. Complete variable domain (other parts from reference TRBV7-2 and TRBJ2-2): GAGVSQSPSNKVTEKGKDVELRCDPISGHTALYWYRQSLGQGLEFLIYFQGNSAPDKSGLPSDRFSAERTGGSVSTLTIQRTQQEDSAVYLCASSLVQGIVGGLGELFFGEGSRLTVL.

This clonotype was detected ten times or more. The genes are TRBV28 and TRBJ2-7, with a weak D call TRBD1 (6 bases). Trimming pared 5 bases from V and 2 bases from J, leaving 10 bases between. CDR3 length: 13 residues. CDR1 and CDR2 from the germline V gene are MDHEN and SYDVKM. The CDR3, as DNA: TGTGCCAGCAGTAACAGGGCGACCTACGAGCAGTACTTC. Protein sequence: CASSNRATYEQYF.

This clonotype was detected only a few times. The chain uses TRBV7-3 and TRBJ2-7; the D is unclear. CDR3 length: 20 residues. Trimming stripped 1 base from V and 0 bases from J, with 25 bases between. In germline, CDR1 is SGHTA, CDR2 FQGTGA. CDR3 DNA sequence: TGTGCCAGCAGCTTAAAGCCCCTCGGTGCAGGCCATGGACCCTCCTACGAGCAGTACTTC. It specifies CASSLKPLGAGHGPSYEQYF.

V usage is TRBV10-3 and J usage is TRBJ2-7, with D perhaps given as TRBD1 or TRBD2 (5 bases each). Trimming left V 0 bases short and J 4 bases short, with 19 bases between. The germline gives CDR1 ENHRY, CDR2 SYGVKD. The length of the CDR3 is 17 residues. CDR3 DNA: TGTGCCATCAGTGAGTCTGGTGGGTCAGGGAGCGTTTACGAGCAGTACTTC. It translates to CAISESGGSGSVYEQYF.

This clonotype was counted many times. V usage is TRBV5-1 and J usage is TRBJ2-7; 9 bases agree with TRBD1. The ends lost 3 bases at V and 2 bases at J; junction bases unmatched: 3. CDR3 length: 14 amino acids. Germline-derived CDR1 and CDR2 are SGHRS and YFSETQ. The CDR3 DNA is TGCGCCAGCAGCTACAGGGGGCAAACCTACGAGCAGTACTTC. It is translated as CASSYRGQTYEQYF.

This clonotype was detected a few times. The chain carries TRBV2 and TRBJ2-3, with D hard to call. The germline CDR1 and CDR2 sequences are SNHLY and FYNNEI. Between the trimmed V and J ends, which lost 1 base and 5 bases, there was a span of 4 bases. This CDR3 region has 12 residues. The CDR3 sequence: CASSEDGDTQYF. As DNA, the CDR3 is TGTGCCAGCAGTGAAGATGGAGATACGCAGTATTTT.

J is TRBJ1-2 and V is TRBV4-1; no clear D gene. Trimming pared 6 bases from V and 8 bases from J, leaving 13 bases between. CDR1 is MGHRA, CDR2 YSYEKL, per germline. This CDR3 has 12 residues. In nucleotides, the CDR3 is TGCGCCAGCAGGGAAAGGAGTGGCGGCTACACCTTC. Translated, it gives CASRERSGGYTF.

The rearrangement links TRBV30 to TRBJ1-1; no definite D call. The V end lost 6 bases, the J end lost 0 bases, and 5 bases lay between the germline ends. Germline-derived CDR1 and CDR2 are GTSNPN and SVGIG (reference sequence). The CDR3 contains 11 residues. CDR3 sequence: CACVMNTEAFF. The CDR3 nucleotides are TGTGCCTGTGTGATGAACACTGAAGCTTTCTTT.

This clonotype was seen ten or more times. The genes are TRBV7-9 and TRBJ1-2, with 7 bases fitting TRBD1. CDR3 size: 15 residues. CDR1 SEHNR and CDR2 FQNEAQ come from the germline V gene (reference sequence). Germline trimming cut 6 bases from V and 3 bases from J; bases unmatched to any gene: 10. CDR3 loop: CASRGSGTDHYGYTF. The CDR3 DNA reads as TGTGCCAGCAGAGGCTCCGGGACAGACCACTATGGCTACACCTTC. Using reference TRBV7-9 and TRBJ1-2 for the parts outside the CDR3, the full variable domain is DTGVSQNPRHKITKRGQNVTFRCDPISEHNRLYWYRQTLGQGPEFLTYFQNEAQLEKSRLLSDRFSAERPKGSFSTLEIQRTEQGDSAMYLCASRGSGTDHYGYTFGSGTRLTVV.

This clonotype was observed many times. This sequence joins TRBV28 and TRBJ2-5; D unresolved. Per germline, CDR1 MDHEN and CDR2 SYDVKM. Trimming removed 2 bases from V and 10 bases from J, with 17 bases in between. CDR3 size: 14 residues. The CDR3 region is CASSLMGGRIYQYF. Here the CDR3 DNA reads TGTGCCAGCAGTTTAATGGGTGGAAGGATCTACCAGTACTTC.

The chain is built from TRBV24-1 and TRBJ1-3; D ambiguous. Between the trimmed V and J ends, which lost 0 bases and 1 base, there was a span of 18 bases. The CDR3 totals 19 residues. Germline V lookup: CDR1 KGHDR, CDR2 SFDVKD. CDR3 bases: TGTGCCACCAGTGATTTGCAACGGACGGGCCCTCTTTCTGGAAACACCATATATTTT. Translated: CATSDLQRTGPLSGNTIYF.

This clonotype was seen a few times. This chain uses TRBV28 with TRBJ2-3; 13 bases map to TRBD2. Germline-derived CDR1 and CDR2 are MDHEN and SYDVKM. V trimming: 1 base; J trimming: 3 bases; junction bases outside the gene matches: 13. The CDR3 sequence is 20 residues long. Here the CDR3 reads CASSLSTGTSGIGETDTQYF. The CDR3, as DNA: TGTGCCAGCAGTTTATCCACCGGGACTAGCGGGATAGGTGAAACAGATACGCAGTATTTT.

The chain is built from TRBV5-1 and TRBJ2-7; the D gene is possibly TRBD2 (5 bases). The V gene lost 1 base and the J gene lost 5 bases, with 10 bases spanning the gap. Germline CDR1 reads SGHRS; CDR2 reads YFSETQ. The CDR3 consists of 13 residues. In DNA, the CDR3 is TGCGCCAGCAGCTTGCACCAGCGGCACGAGCAGTACTTC. Translated: CASSLHQRHEQYF.

This rearrangement joins TRBV27 to TRBJ2-7; D perhaps matches TRBD1 (6 bases). The CDR3 sequence is 13 residues long. With 10 bases removed from V and 4 bases from J, the gap between germline ends came to 17 bases. CDR1 and CDR2 (germline): MNHEY, SMNVEV (reference sequence). CDR3 in DNA: TGTGCCACCTCACCAGGGGTGAGTTACGAGCAGTACTTC. Its protein product is CATSPGVSYEQYF.

This clonotype was recorded many times. The chain has TRBV7-2 and TRBJ2-7, with D unclear. The length of the CDR3 is 13 residues. The V gene's germline CDR1 is SGHTA and CDR2 FQGNSA. Trimming left V 1 base short and J 6 bases short, with 10 bases between. CDR3 sequence: CASSLVSLSEQYF. The CDR3 nucleotides are TGTGCCAGCAGCTTAGTATCTCTCAGCGAGCAGTACTTC.

This clonotype came up a few times. V gene TRBV28 combines with J gene TRBJ1-1, with D perhaps matching TRBD1 (5 bases). The V gene lost 2 bases and the J gene lost 10 bases, with 17 bases spanning the gap. The CDR3 is 14 amino acids. Germline-derived CDR1 and CDR2 are MDHEN and SYDVKM. Written as DNA, the CDR3 is TGTGCCAGCAGTTTAGCGGCTTGGGGCCTTGGAGCTTTCTTT. Translated, it gives CASSLAAWGLGAFF.

The V call is TRBV7-2, the J call TRBJ2-7; TRBD2 matches 10 bases. The CDR3 loop spans 16 amino acids. Germline lookup yields CDR1 SGHTA and CDR2 FQGNSA. Trimming at V came to 5 bases and at J to 0 bases, leaving 7 bases not matched to a gene. The CDR3 nucleotides read TGTGCCAGCAGCCCAGGACTAGCGGCCAGCTCCTACGAGCAGTACTTC. Its translation: CASSPGLAASSYEQYF. The full variable domain, its missing parts supplied by reference TRBV7-2 and TRBJ2-7, is GAGVSQSPSNKVTEKGKDVELRCDPISGHTALYWYRQSLGQGLEFLIYFQGNSAPDKSGLPSDRFSAERTGGSVSTLTIQRTQQEDSAVYLCASSPGLAASSYEQYFGPGTRLTVT.